Each of the 18 T cell receptor beta chains below was sequenced from the same sample in a study of CD8+ T cells in alopecia areata. The treatment is: oral pan-JAK inhibitor, 5-10 mg twice daily. RNA was isolated and reverse transcribed to cDNA, the sequencing template. Some clones are missing from TCRdb's copy, which holds only in-frame ones; the method was immunoSEQ multiplex PCR. The sample holds about 190,000 clones, more than 50% seen once. The material sequenced was CD4+ T cells sorted from blood, taken at week 24, from a patient treated with tofacitinib. Receptor source: a human donor with alopecia areata.

This clone was detected only a few times. The V gene is TRBV4-3, the J gene TRBJ2-3; D remains unclear. V dropped 3 bases and J dropped 5 bases, with 9 bases sitting between them. The V gene's germline CDR1 is LGHNA and CDR2 YSLEER. The CDR3 is 13 residues long. CDR3 region: CASSQWAGDTQYF. DNA of the CDR3: TGCGCCAGCAGCCAGTGGGCCGGAGATACGCAGTATTTT.

This chain links TRBV7-2 with TRBJ2-7; possible D gene TRBD1, 6 bases. The CDR3 extends over 17 amino acids. Per germline, CDR1 SGHTA and CDR2 FQGNSA. V was shortened by 3 bases and J by 1 base, with 19 bases between the two germline ends. The CDR3 here is CASSFRFDRFGSYEQYF. The DNA of the CDR3 is TGTGCCAGCAGCTTTCGATTCGACAGGTTCGGATCCTACGAGCAGTACTTC.

As concerns this clone: This specimen includes other DNA sequences encoding the same CDR3. The chain employs TRBV11-2 and TRBJ2-6, with unresolved D. There are 13 residues in the CDR3. Germline V lookup: CDR1 SGHAT, CDR2 FQNNGV. V was shortened by 5 bases and J by 1 base, with 3 bases between the two germline ends. Here the CDR3 reads CASSLSGANVLTF. As DNA, the CDR3 is TGTGCCAGCAGCCTATCTGGGGCCAACGTCCTGACTTTC.

The CDR3 sequence: CASSPRLAGGDNEQFF. In DNA, the CDR3 is TGTGCCAGTAGTCCCCGACTAGCGGGGGGCGACAATGAGCAGTTCTTC. The chain employs TRBV19 and TRBJ2-1; 13 nucleotides agree with TRBD2. The J segment lost 5 bases and the V segment lost 5 bases, leaving 6 bases of the junction unmatched. Germline CDR1 reads LNHDA; CDR2 reads SQIVND (reference sequence). The CDR3 runs to 16 residues.

In this sample, this clone turned up once. The V gene is TRBV30, the J gene TRBJ1-2, with D perhaps matching TRBD1 (5 bases). V lost 0 bases to trimming and J lost 4 bases, with 15 bases between them. Germline V gene data show CDR1 as GTSNPN and CDR2 as SVGIG (reference sequence). This CDR3 has 15 amino acids. CDR3 protein: CAWSVGQGGLYGYTF. CDR3 nucleotides: TGTGCCTGGAGTGTCGGTCAGGGAGGGCTCTATGGCTACACCTTC.

The chain couples TRBV29-1 to TRBJ2-1, with 8 bases aligning to TRBD1. V was clipped by 3 bases and J by 5 bases; unmatched bases: 6. In germline, CDR1 is SQVTM, CDR2 ANQGSEA. The CDR3 totals 14 residues. CDR3 sequence reads: CSVDEQGVNNEQFF. The DNA of the CDR3 is TGCAGCGTTGACGAACAGGGGGTAAACAATGAGCAGTTCTTC.

CDR3: CASSPGPGSPLHF. For the CDR3, the DNA is TGTGCCAGTAGTCCGGGACCGGGTTCACCCCTCCACTTT. The V gene is TRBV19, the J gene TRBJ1-6, with D possibly TRBD1 on 5 matching bases. Germline V gene lookup returns CDR1 LNHDA and CDR2 SQIVND (reference sequence). Trimming removed 5 bases from V and 9 bases from J, with 11 bases in between. This CDR3 comprises 13 residues.

The chain carries TRBV4-1 and TRBJ1-1, with unresolved D. The CDR3 loop spans 16 amino acids. Germline CDR1 and CDR2: MGHRA and YSYEKL. V lost 0 bases and J 1 base, leaving 12 bases between the germline ends. The chain's CDR3 is CASSQESGTSNTEAFF. The CDR3 DNA reads TGCGCCAGCAGCCAAGAATCGGGTACCTCGAACACTGAAGCTTTCTTT.

The chain couples TRBV27 to TRBJ1-2; D gene ambiguous. The V gene lost 5 bases and the J gene lost 7 bases, with 14 bases spanning the gap. Germline CDR1 MNHEY, CDR2 SMNVEV (reference sequence). The CDR3 is 13 amino acids. CDR3 residues: CASSARIAGGYTF. In DNA, the CDR3 is TGTGCCAGCAGTGCCAGGATTGCCGGTGGCTACACCTTC.

The chain has TRBV10-3 and TRBJ2-1, with TRBD1 matching over 11 bases. After removal of 6 bases from V and 3 bases from J, the junction contained 7 bases not matched to a gene. The germline CDR1 and CDR2 sequences are ENHRY and SYGVKD. The length of the CDR3 is 16 residues. Here the CDR3 DNA reads TGTGCCATCAGGGCCGGGACAGGGGGTTTCTACAATGAGCAGTTCTTC. Protein product: CAIRAGTGGFYNEQFF.

The rearrangement links TRBV7-2 to TRBJ2-5, with 10 bases matching TRBD2. This CDR3 comprises 16 residues. The V and J ends lost 2 bases and 1 base, in that order; junction bases with no gene match: 4. Germline V CDR1 and CDR2: SGHTA, FQGNSA. This CDR3 is CASSLMSGGAQETQYF. In DNA form, the CDR3 reads TGTGCCAGCAGCTTAATGAGCGGGGGGGCCCAAGAGACCCAGTACTTC.

The genes are TRBV6-5 and TRBJ1-1; D is ambiguous. The CDR3 covers 16 residues. Germline CDR1 MNHEY, CDR2 SVGAGI. V lost 0 bases to trimming and J lost 2 bases, with 13 bases between them. CDR3 sequence: CASSYSLGKLNTEAFF. As DNA, the CDR3 is TGTGCCAGCAGTTACTCGCTGGGGAAACTAAACACTGAAGCTTTCTTT.

This clone was recorded a few times. The gene calls are TRBV2 and TRBJ2-1; possible D gene TRBD1, 6 bases. The germline V gene has CDR1 SNHLY and CDR2 FYNNEI. The ends were cut back, 4 bases at V and 4 bases at J, with 11 bases in the middle. The CDR3 sequence is 14 residues long. The CDR3 region has the DNA TGTGCCAGCAGTGTGGAACAGGGATACAATGAGCAGTTCTTC. Encoded protein: CASSVEQGYNEQFF.

V and J are TRBV11-2 and TRBJ2-3, with D unresolved. This CDR3 has 16 residues. The germline V gene encodes CDR1 SGHAT and CDR2 FQNNGV. The V gene lost 1 base and the J gene lost 1 base, with 12 bases spanning the gap. CDR3 loop: CASSLGVRGRTDTQYF. The CDR3 DNA is TGTGCCAGCAGCTTAGGAGTGCGTGGGCGCACAGATACGCAGTATTTT.

The chain has TRBV29-1 and TRBJ2-7, with D possibly being TRBD1 (6 bases). Germline-derived CDR1 and CDR2 are SQVTM and ANQGSEA. This CDR3 is 14 amino acids long. Trimming left V 7 bases short and J 6 bases short, with 22 bases between. The CDR3 DNA follows: TGCAGCGCCCGAGATAAGACAGGTTCCGGCGAGCAGTACTTC. The encoded protein is CSARDKTGSGEQYF.

The chain employs TRBV7-2 and TRBJ1-1; no clear D gene. V gave up 1 base and J gave up 3 bases, with 9 bases separating them. The length of the CDR3 is 14 residues. CDR1 and CDR2 from the germline V gene are SGHTA and FQGNSA. CDR3 loop: CASSLGEAYTEAFF. The CDR3 DNA follows: TGTGCCAGCAGCTTAGGGGAAGCGTACACTGAAGCTTTCTTT. Using reference TRBV7-2 and TRBJ1-1 for the parts outside the CDR3, the full variable domain is GAGVSQSPSNKVTEKGKDVELRCDPISGHTALYWYRQSLGQGLEFLIYFQGNSAPDKSGLPSDRFSAERTGGSVSTLTIQRTQQEDSAVYLCASSLGEAYTEAFFGQGTRLTVV.

V is TRBV18 and J is TRBJ1-6; D is ambiguous. Trimming took off 7 bases at V and 4 bases at J, with 5 bases between the two ends. The CDR3 has 12 residues. CDR1 is KGHSH, CDR2 LQKENI, per germline. CDR3 residues: CASFSYNSPLHF. The CDR3 nucleotides read TGTGCCAGCTTTTCATATAATTCACCCCTCCACTTT. The full variable domain, in which reference TRBV18 and TRBJ1-6 provide the parts outside the CDR3, is NAGVMQNPRHLVRRRGQEARLRCSPMKGHSHVYWYRQLPEEGLKFMVYLQKENIIDESGMPKERFSAEFPKEGPSILRIQQVVRGDSAAYFCASFSYNSPLHFGNGTRLTVT.

This clone was seen once. The rearrangement uses TRBV30 and TRBJ1-1; D gene uncertain. The ends were cut back, 3 bases at V and 11 bases at J, with 16 bases in the middle. Germline V gene lookup returns CDR1 GTSNPN and CDR2 SVGIG (reference sequence). The CDR3 totals 12 residues. This chain's CDR3 is CAWRPQVGQAFF. CDR3 bases: TGTGCCTGGAGGCCCCAAGTGGGTCAGGCTTTCTTT.